The sequence of this T cell receptor beta chain was determined in a study of T-cell memory formation after mild COVID-19. Overall study findings and caveats: Among contracting clones, CD4+ were mainly CM/EM and CD8+ enriched in EMRA.

TCR alpha and TCR beta cDNA libraries with sample barcodes and UMIs came from 5'RACE using constant-segment primers. One entry per CDR3 protein results from TCRdb running MiXCR on the 5' RACE reads. The sample consists of 100,000 to 150,000 distinct CDR3 sequences, less than 6.5% of them appearing once. The sample holds many counts of this clonotype. Its antigen is not known. Germline V gene lookup returns CDR1 SQVTM and CDR2 ANQGSEA. The CDR3 loop spans 14 amino acids. Losses at the gene ends were 6 bases for V and 3 bases for J; bases not matched to a gene: 9. The chain recombines TRBV29-1 with TRBJ2-5, with 8 bases lining up with TRBD1. The sequence came from an adult woman who had mild COVID-19 (a few samples of this study predate the infection). Cell type and time point are not known. The material sequenced was PBMCs or a T cell subset sorted from them (not recorded which). The CDR3 is CSVKSGTGEETQYF. The CDR3 bases are TGCAGCGTGAAATCCGGGACAGGTGAAGAGACCCAGTACTTC.